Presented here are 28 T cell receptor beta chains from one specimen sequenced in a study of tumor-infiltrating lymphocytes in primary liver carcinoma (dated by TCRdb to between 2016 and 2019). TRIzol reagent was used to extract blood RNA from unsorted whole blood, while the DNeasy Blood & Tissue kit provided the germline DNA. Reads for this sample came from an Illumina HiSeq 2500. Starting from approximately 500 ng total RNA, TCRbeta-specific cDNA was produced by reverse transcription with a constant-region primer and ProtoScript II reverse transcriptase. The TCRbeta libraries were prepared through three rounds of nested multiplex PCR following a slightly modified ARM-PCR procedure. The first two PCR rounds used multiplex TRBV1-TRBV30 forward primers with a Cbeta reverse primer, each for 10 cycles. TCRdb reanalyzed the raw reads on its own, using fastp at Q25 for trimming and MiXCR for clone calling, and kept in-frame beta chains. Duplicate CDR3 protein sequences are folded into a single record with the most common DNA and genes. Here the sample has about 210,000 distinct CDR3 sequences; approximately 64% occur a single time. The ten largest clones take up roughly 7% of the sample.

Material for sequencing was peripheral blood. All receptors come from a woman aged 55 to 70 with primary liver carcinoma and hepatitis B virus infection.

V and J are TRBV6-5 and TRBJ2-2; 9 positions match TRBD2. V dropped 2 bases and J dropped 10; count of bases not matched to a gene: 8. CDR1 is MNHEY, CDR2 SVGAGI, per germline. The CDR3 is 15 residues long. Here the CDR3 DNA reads TGTGCCAGCAGTTACACTCCAGCGGGAGGCGAGGAGCTGTTTTTT. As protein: CASSYTPAGGEELFF.

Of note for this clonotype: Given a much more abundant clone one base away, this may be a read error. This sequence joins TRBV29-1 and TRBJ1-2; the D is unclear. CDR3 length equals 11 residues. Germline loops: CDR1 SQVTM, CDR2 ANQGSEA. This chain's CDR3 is CSAKVNYGYTF. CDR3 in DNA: TGCAGTGCAAAGGTGAACTATGGCTACACCTTC.

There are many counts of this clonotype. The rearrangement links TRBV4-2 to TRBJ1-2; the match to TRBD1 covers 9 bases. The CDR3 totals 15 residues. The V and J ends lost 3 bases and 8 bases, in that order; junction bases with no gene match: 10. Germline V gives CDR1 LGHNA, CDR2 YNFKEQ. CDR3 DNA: TGTGCCAGCAGCCACATCTCCGGGACAGGGAACGGCTACACCTTC. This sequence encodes CASSHISGTGNGYTF.

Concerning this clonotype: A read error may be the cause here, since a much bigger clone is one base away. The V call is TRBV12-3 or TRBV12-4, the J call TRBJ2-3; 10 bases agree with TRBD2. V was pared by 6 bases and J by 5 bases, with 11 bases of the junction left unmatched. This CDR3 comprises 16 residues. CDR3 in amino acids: CASSLGTSVMVDTQYF. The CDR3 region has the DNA TGTGCCAGCAGCTTGGGGACTAGCGTGATGGTAGATACGCAGTATTTT.

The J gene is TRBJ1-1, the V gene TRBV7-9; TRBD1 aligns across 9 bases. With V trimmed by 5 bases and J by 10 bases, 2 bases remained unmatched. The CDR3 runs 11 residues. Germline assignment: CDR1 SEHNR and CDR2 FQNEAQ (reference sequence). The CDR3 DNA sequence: TGTGCCAGCAGCCGGGGACAGGGAGCTTTCTTT. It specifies CASSRGQGAFF.

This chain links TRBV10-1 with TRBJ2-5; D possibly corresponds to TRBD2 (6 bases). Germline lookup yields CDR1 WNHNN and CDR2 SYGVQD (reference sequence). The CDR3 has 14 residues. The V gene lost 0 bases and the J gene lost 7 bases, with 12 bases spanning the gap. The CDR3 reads CASSESYGRRTQYF. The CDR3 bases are TGCGCCAGCAGTGAGTCGTACGGGAGACGGACCCAGTACTTC.

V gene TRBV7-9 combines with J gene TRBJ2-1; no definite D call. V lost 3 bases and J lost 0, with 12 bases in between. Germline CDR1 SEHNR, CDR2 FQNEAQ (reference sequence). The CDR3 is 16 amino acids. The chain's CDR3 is CASSFYRSSSYNEQFF. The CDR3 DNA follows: TGTGCCAGCAGCTTTTACCGATCTAGCTCCTACAATGAGCAGTTCTTC.

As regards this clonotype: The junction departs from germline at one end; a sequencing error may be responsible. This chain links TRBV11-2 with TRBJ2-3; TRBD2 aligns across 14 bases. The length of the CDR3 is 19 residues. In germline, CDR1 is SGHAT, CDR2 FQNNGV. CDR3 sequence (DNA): TGTGCCAGTAGCTTGGGGACTAGCGGGAGAGGTATGGGCGCAGATACGCAGTATTTT. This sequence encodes CASSLGTSGRGMGADTQYF.

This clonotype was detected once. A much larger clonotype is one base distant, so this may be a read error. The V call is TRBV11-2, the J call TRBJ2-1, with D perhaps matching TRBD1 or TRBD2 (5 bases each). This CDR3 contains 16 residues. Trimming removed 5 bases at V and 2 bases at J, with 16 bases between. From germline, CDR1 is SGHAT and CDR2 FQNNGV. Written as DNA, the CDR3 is TGTGCCAGCAGCCAAGCCCGGGACGGTACCTACAATGAGCAGTTCTTC. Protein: CASSQARDGTYNEQFF.

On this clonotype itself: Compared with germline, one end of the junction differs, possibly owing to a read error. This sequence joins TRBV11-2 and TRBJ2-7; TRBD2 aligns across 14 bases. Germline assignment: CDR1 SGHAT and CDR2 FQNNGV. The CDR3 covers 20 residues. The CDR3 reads CANSAISRLAGGQTPYEQYF. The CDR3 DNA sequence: TGTGCCAACAGCGCCATTTCCCGACTAGCGGGAGGGCAGACACCTTACGAGCAGTACTTC. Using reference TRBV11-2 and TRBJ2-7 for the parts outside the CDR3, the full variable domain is EAGVAQSPRYKIIEKRQSVAFWCNPISGHATLYWYQQILGQGPKLLIQFQNNGVVDDSQLPKDRFSAERLKGVDSTLKIQPAKLEDSAVYLCANSAISRLAGGQTPYEQYFGPGTRLTVT.

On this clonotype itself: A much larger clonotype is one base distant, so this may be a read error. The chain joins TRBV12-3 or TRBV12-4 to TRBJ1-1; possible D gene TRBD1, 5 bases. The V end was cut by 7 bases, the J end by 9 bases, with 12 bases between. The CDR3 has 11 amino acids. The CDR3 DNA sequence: TGTGCCAGCATCCTGCGGGGACAAGCTTTCTTT. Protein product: CASILRGQAFF.

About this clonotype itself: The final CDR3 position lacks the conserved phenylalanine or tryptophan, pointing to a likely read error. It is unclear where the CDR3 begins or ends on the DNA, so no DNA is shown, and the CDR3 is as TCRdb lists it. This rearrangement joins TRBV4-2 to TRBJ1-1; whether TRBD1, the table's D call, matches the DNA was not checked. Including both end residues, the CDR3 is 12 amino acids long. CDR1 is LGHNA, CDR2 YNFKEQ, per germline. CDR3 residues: CASSPGRGRAFC.

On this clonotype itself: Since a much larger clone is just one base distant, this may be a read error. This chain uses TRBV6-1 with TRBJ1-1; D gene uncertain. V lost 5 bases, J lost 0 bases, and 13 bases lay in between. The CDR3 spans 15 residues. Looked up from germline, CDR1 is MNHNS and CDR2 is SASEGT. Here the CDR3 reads CASSRTATLNTEAFF. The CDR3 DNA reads TGTGCCAGCAGTAGGACGGCCACGTTGAACACTGAAGCTTTCTTT.

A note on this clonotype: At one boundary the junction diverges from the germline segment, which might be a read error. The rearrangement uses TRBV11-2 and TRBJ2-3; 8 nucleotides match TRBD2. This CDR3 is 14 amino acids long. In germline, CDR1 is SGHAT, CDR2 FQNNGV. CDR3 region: CTSSLASGYDTQYF. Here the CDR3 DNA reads TGTACCAGCAGCTTAGCTAGCGGGTACGATACGCAGTACTTT.

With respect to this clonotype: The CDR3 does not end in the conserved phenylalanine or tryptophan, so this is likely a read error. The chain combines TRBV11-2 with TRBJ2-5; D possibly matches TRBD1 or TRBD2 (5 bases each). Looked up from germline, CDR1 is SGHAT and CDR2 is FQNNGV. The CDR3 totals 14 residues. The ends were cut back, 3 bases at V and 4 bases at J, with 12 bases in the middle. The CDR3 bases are TGTGCCAGCAGCTTGGGAGTAGGGGCAGAGACCCAGTACTTG. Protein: CASSLGVGAETQYL.

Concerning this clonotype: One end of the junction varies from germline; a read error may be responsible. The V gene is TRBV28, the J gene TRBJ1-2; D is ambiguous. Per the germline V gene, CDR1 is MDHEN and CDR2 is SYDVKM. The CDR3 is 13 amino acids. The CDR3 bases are TGTGCCAGCAGTTTCCAGGCAGGCTATGACTACACCTTC. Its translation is CASSFQAGYDYTF.

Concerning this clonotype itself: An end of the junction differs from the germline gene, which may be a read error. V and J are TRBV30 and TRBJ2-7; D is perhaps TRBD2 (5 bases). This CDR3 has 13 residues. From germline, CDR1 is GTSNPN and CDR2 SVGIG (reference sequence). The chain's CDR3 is CVWSGDFGDEQYF. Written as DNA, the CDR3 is TGTGTCTGGAGTGGAGACTTCGGGGACGAGCAGTACTTC.

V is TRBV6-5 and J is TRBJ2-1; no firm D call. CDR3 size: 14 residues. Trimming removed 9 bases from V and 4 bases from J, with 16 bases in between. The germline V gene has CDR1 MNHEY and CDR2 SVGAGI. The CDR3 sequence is CASSTGGPYNEQFF. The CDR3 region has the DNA TGTGCCAGTAGTACGGGTGGGCCATACAATGAGCAGTTCTTC.

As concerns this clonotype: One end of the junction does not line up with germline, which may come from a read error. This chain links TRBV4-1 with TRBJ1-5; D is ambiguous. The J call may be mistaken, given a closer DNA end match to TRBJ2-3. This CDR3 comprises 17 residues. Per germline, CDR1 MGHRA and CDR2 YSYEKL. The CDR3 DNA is TGCGTCAGCAGCCAAGGCTCCGGGCAAAGGCGCAATCAGCCCCAGTATTTT. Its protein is CVSSQGSGQRRNQPQYF.

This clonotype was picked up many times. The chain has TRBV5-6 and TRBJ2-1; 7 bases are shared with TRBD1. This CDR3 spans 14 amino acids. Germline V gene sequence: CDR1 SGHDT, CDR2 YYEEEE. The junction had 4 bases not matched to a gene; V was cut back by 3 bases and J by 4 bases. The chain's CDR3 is CASSYGTEYNEQFF. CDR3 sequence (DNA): TGTGCCAGCAGCTACGGGACAGAGTACAATGAGCAGTTCTTC.

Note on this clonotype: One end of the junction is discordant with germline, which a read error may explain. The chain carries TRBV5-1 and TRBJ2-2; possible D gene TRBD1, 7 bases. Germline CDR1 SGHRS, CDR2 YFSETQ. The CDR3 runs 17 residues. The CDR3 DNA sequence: TGCGCCAGCAGCTTGGGATGGACTACAGGGGATACCGGGGAACTGTTTTTT. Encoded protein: CASSLGWTTGDTGELFF. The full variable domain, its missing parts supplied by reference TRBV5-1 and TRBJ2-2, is KAGVTQTPRYLIKTRGQQVTLSCSPISGHRSVSWYQQTPGQGLQFLFEYFSETQRNKGNFPGRFSGRQFSNSRSEMNVSTLELGDSALYLCASSLGWTTGDTGELFFGEGSRLTVL.

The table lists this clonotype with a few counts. The CDR3 is CASTLGDRGYEQYF. The DNA of the CDR3 is TGTGCCAGCACCCTTGGGGACAGGGGCTACGAGCAGTACTTC. The V call is TRBV6-6, the J call TRBJ2-7, with 10 bases identical to TRBD1. The germline gives CDR1 MNHNY, CDR2 SVGAGI (reference sequence). Trimming at V came to 7 bases and at J to 3 bases, leaving 6 bases not matched to a gene. The CDR3 has 14 residues.

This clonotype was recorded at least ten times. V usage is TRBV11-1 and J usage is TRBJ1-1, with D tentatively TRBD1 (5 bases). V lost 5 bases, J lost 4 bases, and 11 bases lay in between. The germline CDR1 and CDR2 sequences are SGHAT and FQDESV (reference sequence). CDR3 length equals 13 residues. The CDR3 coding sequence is TGTGCCAGCAGCCCGGGGGGGACCACTGAAGCTTTCTTT. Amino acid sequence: CASSPGGTTEAFF.

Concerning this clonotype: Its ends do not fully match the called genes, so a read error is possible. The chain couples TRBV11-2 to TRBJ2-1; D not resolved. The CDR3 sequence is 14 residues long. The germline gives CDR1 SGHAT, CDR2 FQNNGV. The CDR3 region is CAGSRLLEQGEQFF. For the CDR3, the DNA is TGTGCCGGCAGCCGTTTACTGGAGCAAGGTGAGCAGTTCTTC.

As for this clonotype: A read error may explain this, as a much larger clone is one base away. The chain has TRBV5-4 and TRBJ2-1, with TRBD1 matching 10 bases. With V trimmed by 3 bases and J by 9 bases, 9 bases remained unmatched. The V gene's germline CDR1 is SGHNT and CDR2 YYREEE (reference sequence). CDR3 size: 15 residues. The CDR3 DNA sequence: TGTGCCAGCAGCTACGACAGGGGGCTTCGGAGTGAGCAGTTCTTC. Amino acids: CASSYDRGLRSEQFF.

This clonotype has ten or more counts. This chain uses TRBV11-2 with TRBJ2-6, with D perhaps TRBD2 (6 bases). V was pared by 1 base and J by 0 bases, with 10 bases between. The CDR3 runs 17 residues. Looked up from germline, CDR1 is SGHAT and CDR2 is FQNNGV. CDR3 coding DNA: TGTGCCAGCAGCTTAGTCCCGGGGGACTCTGGGGCCAACGTCCTGACTTTC. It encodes CASSLVPGDSGANVLTF.

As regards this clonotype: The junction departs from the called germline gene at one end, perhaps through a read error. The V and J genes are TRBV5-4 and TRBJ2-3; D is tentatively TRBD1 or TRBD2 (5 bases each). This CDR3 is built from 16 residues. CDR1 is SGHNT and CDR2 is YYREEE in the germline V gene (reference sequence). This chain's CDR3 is CTSSSLNRDGTDTQYF. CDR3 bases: TGTACCAGCAGTTCCCTGAACCGGGACGGCACAGATACGCAGTATTTT.

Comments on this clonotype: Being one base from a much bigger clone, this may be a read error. For the CDR3, the DNA is TGTGCCAGCAGTCGAACCGGGACAGGGGGCTCTTTAGGGGAGCTGTTTTTT. Encoded protein: CASSRTGTGGSLGELFF. J is TRBJ2-2 and V is TRBV5-5, with TRBD1 identical over 12 bases. This CDR3 contains 17 residues. Germline assignment: CDR1 SGHKS and CDR2 YYEKEE (reference sequence). V shed 5 bases and J 8 bases; nucleotides not matched to a gene: 13.